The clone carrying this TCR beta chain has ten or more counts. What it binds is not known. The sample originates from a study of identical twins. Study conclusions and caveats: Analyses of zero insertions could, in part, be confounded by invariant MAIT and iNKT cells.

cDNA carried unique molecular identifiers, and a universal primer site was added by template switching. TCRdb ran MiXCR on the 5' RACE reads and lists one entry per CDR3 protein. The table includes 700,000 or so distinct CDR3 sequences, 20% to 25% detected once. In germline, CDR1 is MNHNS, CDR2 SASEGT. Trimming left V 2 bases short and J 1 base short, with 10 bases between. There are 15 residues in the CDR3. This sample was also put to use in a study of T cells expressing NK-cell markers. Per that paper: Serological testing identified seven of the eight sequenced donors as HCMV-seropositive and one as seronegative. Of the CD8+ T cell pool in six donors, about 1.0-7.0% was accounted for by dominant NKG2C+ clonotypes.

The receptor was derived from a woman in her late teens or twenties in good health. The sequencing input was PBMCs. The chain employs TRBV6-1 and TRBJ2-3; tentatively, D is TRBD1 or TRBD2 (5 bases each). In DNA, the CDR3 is TGTGCCAGCAGTGAACATTTGGGGGGCACAGATACGCAGTATTTT. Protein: CASSEHLGGTDTQYF.